The 2 T cell receptor beta chains below all came from one sample that was sequenced in a study of blood T cell repertoires in COVID-19. The data were produced by immunoSEQ multiplex PCR, yet TCRdb's version contains in-frame clones alone and is incomplete. This sample has some 460,000 clones, with 87% found just once. Source material: PBMCs or T cells enriched from blood (not recorded which). The receptor set was obtained from a woman younger than 35 who had recovered from COVID-19.

This rearrangement joins TRBV19 to TRBJ1-5, with TRBD1 matching over 12 bases. CDR3 length: 16 residues. Germline CDR1 reads LNHDA; CDR2 reads SQIVND (reference sequence). The ends lost 3 bases at V and 5 bases at J; junction bases unmatched: 5. Here the CDR3 reads CASSMGTGGTDQPQHF. The CDR3 DNA reads as TGTGCCAGTAGTATGGGGACAGGGGGCACGGATCAGCCCCAGCATTTT.

This clone was found once. The rearrangement links TRBV28 to TRBJ1-5; D uncertain. V was trimmed by 3 bases and J by 3 bases, leaving 24 bases between them. Germline V CDR1 and CDR2: MDHEN, SYDVKM. The CDR3 runs 19 residues. For the CDR3, the DNA is TGTGCCAGCAGTTTCCTTCTTACAGCCCGGGGAGGAAACAATCAGCCCCAGCATTTT. This sequence encodes CASSFLLTARGGNNQPQHF.